These 11 T cell receptor beta chains were all obtained from the same sample, sequenced in a study of neurological immune-mediated disorders. TCRdb re-called the 5' RACE reads with MiXCR, one entry per CDR3 protein. The table includes 71,000 or so distinct CDR3 sequences, roughly an eighth detected once. Indicated time point: longitudinal time-point 1 (baseline). The sequenced material came from PBMCs. All receptors derive from a female donor with HTLV-1-associated myelopathy (HAM/TSP).

The table lists this clonotype with many counts. This chain uses TRBV29-1 with TRBJ1-1, with D possibly being TRBD1 (5 bases). The V and J ends lost 7 bases and 11 bases respectively, with 20 bases between them. Germline V lookup: CDR1 SQVTM, CDR2 ANQGSEA. This CDR3 contains 12 residues. The CDR3 spells CSAVGGPPEAFF. CDR3 in DNA: TGCAGCGCCGTTGGGGGACCGCCCGAGGCTTTCTTT.

This clonotype was seen at least ten times. The chain joins TRBV5-6 to TRBJ2-1; 8 bases align to TRBD1. Germline CDR1 SGHDT, CDR2 YYEEEE. The CDR3 consists of 14 residues. V lost 4 bases, J lost 3 bases, and 3 bases stayed unmatched. The CDR3 DNA reads as TGTGCCAGCAGCAAAGGACAGGGCTACAATGAGCAGTTCTTC. Its translation: CASSKGQGYNEQFF. Filled out from reference TRBV5-6 and TRBJ2-1, the complete variable domain reads DAGVTQSPTHLIKTRGQQVTLRCSPKSGHDTVSWYQQALGQGPQFIFQYYEEEERQRGNFPDRFSGHQFPNYSSELNVNALLLGDSALYLCASSKGQGYNEQFFGPGTRLTVL.

This clonotype has at least ten counts. This chain joins TRBV29-1 and TRBJ2-1; TRBD1 is a possible D gene (5 bases). The CDR3 is made up of 13 amino acids. V shed 4 bases and J shed 6 bases, with 13 bases lying between them. Germline CDR1 is SQVTM and CDR2 is ANQGSEA. In DNA, the CDR3 is TGCAGCGTTGCAAGGGGTTATGGCAATGAGCAGTTCTTC. Translated: CSVARGYGNEQFF.

In its sample, this clonotype was seen many times. The genes are TRBV12-3 or TRBV12-4 and TRBJ2-4; 11 positions agree with TRBD2. The CDR3 runs 12 residues. V was clipped by 5 bases and J by 14 bases; unmatched bases: 5. This CDR3 is CASSELAGAEYF. In nucleotides, the CDR3 is TGTGCCAGCAGTGAACTAGCGGGGGCTGAGTACTTC.

At least ten counts were recorded for this clonotype. The rearrangement joins TRBV2 to TRBJ2-2; D perhaps matches TRBD1 (5 bases). V was shortened by 10 bases and J by 7 bases, with 13 bases between the two germline ends. Germline loops: CDR1 SNHLY, CDR2 FYNNEI. This CDR3 contains 12 residues. This CDR3 reads CAIQKGNGELFF. In DNA, the CDR3 is TGTGCCATCCAAAAGGGGAACGGGGAGCTGTTTTTT.

This clonotype was counted at least ten times. The chain joins TRBV9 to TRBJ2-7, with 7 bases lining up with TRBD2. Looked up from germline, CDR1 is SGDLS and CDR2 is YYNGEE. The CDR3 runs 16 residues. The trim removed 2 bases at V and 0 bases at J, leaving 8 bases unmatched. CDR3: CASSVEGDYYSYEQYF. DNA of the CDR3: TGTGCCAGCAGCGTGGAAGGGGACTATTACTCCTACGAGCAGTACTTC.

This clonotype was observed at least ten times. This rearrangement joins TRBV29-1 to TRBJ2-3; D remains ambiguous. There are 12 residues in the CDR3. The V gene's germline CDR1 is SQVTM and CDR2 ANQGSEA. The ends were cut back, 4 bases at V and 3 bases at J, with 8 bases in the middle. CDR3 in amino acids: CSVGQITDTQYF. The CDR3 nucleotides read TGCAGCGTTGGGCAGATTACAGATACGCAGTATTTT.

This clonotype has ten or more counts. The CDR3 reads CASRSSGLSGDTQYF. The CDR3 region has the DNA TGCGCCAGCAGGTCCTCGGGACTTTCGGGGGATACGCAGTATTTT. V and J are TRBV5-1 and TRBJ2-3, with a weak D call TRBD2 (6 bases). Per germline, CDR1 SGHRS and CDR2 YFSETQ. The CDR3 spans 15 residues. V lost 5 bases and J lost 6, with 19 bases in between.

This clonotype was counted ten times or more. The V call is TRBV5-1, the J call TRBJ2-2, with D possibly being TRBD2 (5 bases). The CDR3 has 13 amino acids. The V end was cut by 5 bases, the J end by 6 bases, with 11 bases between. Germline CDR1 is SGHRS and CDR2 is YFSETQ. The CDR3 region has the DNA TGCGCCAGCAGACCGGAGGTGGCCGGGGAGCTGTTTTTT. Translated, it gives CASRPEVAGELFF.

This clonotype was recorded at least ten times. The rearrangement joins TRBV11-2 to TRBJ1-2, with 7 bases identical to TRBD1. Trimming at V came to 3 bases and at J to 7 bases, leaving 11 bases not matched to a gene. Germline CDR1 and CDR2: SGHAT and FQNNGV. This CDR3 region has 15 residues. The CDR3 is CASSFQGGTGTGYTF. The DNA for the CDR3 is TGTGCCAGCAGCTTCCAAGGGGGCACAGGGACTGGCTACACCTTC.

The table lists this clonotype with many counts. The chain links TRBV30 to TRBJ2-1, with 8 bases identical to TRBD2. The CDR3 spans 15 residues. V lost 2 bases and J lost 6; bases outside the gene matches: 9. Germline-derived CDR1 and CDR2 are GTSNPN and SVGIG (reference sequence). This chain's CDR3 is CAWSFLSGGSNEQFF. CDR3 nucleotide sequence: TGTGCCTGGAGTTTCCTCAGCGGGGGTTCCAATGAGCAGTTCTTC.